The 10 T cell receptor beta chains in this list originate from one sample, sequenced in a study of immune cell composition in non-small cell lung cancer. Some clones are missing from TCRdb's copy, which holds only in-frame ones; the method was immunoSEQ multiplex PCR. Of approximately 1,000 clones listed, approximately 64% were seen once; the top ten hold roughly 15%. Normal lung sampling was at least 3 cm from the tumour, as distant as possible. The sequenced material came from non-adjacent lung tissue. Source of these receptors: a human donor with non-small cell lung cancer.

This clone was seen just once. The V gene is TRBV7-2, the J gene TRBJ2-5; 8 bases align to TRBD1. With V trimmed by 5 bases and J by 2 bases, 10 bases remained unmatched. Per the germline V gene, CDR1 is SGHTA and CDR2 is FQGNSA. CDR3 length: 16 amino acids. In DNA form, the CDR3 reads TGTGCCAGCAGCCCACGACAGGGGCTTAATCAAGAGACCCAGTACTTC. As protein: CASSPRQGLNQETQYF.

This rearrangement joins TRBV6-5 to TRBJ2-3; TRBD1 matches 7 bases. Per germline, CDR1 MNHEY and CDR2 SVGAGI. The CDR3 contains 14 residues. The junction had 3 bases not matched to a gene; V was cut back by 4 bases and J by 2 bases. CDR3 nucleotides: TGTGCCAGCAGTTCCACAGGGGACACAGATACGCAGTATTTT. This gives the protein CASSSTGDTDTQYF.

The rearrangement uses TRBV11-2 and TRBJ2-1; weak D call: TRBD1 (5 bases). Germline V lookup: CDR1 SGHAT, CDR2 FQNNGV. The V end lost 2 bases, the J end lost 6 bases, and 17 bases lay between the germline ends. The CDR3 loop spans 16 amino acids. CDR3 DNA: TGTGCCAGCAGCTTACAGTCGACAGACCGCGTCAATGAGCAGTTCTTC. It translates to CASSLQSTDRVNEQFF.

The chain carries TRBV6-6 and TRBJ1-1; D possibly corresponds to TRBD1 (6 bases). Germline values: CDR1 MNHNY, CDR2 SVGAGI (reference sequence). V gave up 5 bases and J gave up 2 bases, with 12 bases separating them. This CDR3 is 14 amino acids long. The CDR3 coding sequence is TGTGCCAGCAGTGTTTCCAGGGGTAACACTGAAGCTTTCTTT. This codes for CASSVSRGNTEAFF.

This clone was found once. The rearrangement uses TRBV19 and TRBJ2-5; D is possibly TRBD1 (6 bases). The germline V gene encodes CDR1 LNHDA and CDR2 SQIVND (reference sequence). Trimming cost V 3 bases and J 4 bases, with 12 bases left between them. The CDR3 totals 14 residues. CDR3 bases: TGTGCCAGTAGTATCATTGCAGGGGTAGAGACCCAGTACTTC. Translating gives CASSIIAGVETQYF.

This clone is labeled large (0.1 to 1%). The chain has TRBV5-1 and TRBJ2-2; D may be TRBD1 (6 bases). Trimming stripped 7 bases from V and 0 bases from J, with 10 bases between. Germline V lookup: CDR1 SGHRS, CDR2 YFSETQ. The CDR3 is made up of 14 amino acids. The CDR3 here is CASRTATNTGELFF. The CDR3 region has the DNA TGCGCCAGCCGGACAGCCACGAACACCGGGGAGCTGTTTTTT.

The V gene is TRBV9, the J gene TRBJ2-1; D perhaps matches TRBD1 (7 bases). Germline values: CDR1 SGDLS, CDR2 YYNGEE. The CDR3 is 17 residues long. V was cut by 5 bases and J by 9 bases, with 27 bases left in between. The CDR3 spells CASSVRVSVTGEAEQFF. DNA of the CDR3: TGTGCCAGCAGTGTAAGGGTCTCAGTAACAGGGGAGGCTGAGCAGTTCTTC.

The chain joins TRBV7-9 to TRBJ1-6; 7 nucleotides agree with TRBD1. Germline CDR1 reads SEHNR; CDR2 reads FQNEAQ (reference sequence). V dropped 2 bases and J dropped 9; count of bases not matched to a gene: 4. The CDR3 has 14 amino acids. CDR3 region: CASSLQQGSSPLHF. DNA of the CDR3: TGTGCCAGCAGCTTACAACAGGGGAGTTCACCCCTCCACTTT. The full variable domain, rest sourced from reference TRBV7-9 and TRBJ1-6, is DTGVSQNPRHKITKRGQNVTFRCDPISEHNRLYWYRQTLGQGPEFLTYFQNEAQLEKSRLLSDRFSAERPKGSFSTLEIQRTEQGDSAMYLCASSLQQGSSPLHFGNGTRLTVT.

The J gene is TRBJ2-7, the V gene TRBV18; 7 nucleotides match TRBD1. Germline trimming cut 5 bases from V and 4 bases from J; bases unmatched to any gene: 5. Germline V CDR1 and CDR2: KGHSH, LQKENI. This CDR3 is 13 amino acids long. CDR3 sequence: CASSSRTGYEQYF. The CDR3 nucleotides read TGTGCCAGCTCATCGCGGACAGGTTACGAGCAGTACTTC.

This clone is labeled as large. CDR3 nucleotide sequence: TGTGCCAGCAGCTTACAGAACACTGAAGCTTTCTTT. It specifies CASSLQNTEAFF. This sequence joins TRBV11-2 and TRBJ1-1; D not resolved. The CDR3 covers 12 residues. The V end was cut by 2 bases, the J end by 1 base, with 2 bases between. Per germline, CDR1 SGHAT and CDR2 FQNNGV.